These T cell receptor beta chains were read from a single sample in a study of OX40 agonist ivuxolimab in advanced cancers. Profiling relied on immunoSEQ multiplex PCR, and the TCRdb table lists in-frame clones only, not all of them. The data contain fewer than 45,000 clones, around nine tenths of them singletons. Source: CD4+ or CD8+ T cells sorted from blood, taken in a trial of the OX40 agonist ivuxolimab. The source is an adult with an advanced solid tumor such as melanoma, head and neck, liver or kidney cancer. The CDR3 runs from the conserved cysteine through the conserved F or W. Each record gives: V gene, J gene, D gene, clone size, CDR3 DNA, CDR3 protein. D genes are given only for firm matches. A row's size may be missing; if present it is once, few, many or a size class.

TRBV19,TRBJ2-3,NA,NA,TGTGCCAGTAGTATTTGGGGGGTTAGCACAGATACGCAGTATTTT,CASSIWGVSTDTQYF
TRBV7-6,TRBJ2-7,TRBD2,NA,TGTGCCAGCAGCTTTTCGACTAGCGGGAACGACGAGCAGTACTTC,CASSFSTSGNDEQYF
TRBV11-2,TRBJ2-7,TRBD2,NA,TGTGCCAGCAGCTTTACAGCGGGAGGGCCCCGAGAGCAGTACTTC,CASSFTAGGPREQYF
TRBV27,TRBJ1-1,NA,NA,TGTGCCAGCAGTACGGGGACACGGCAAGACGCTTTCTTT,CASSTGTRQDAFF
TRBV6-4,TRBJ2-7,NA,NA,TGTGCCAGCAGTGAACCGTCCTACGAGCAGTACTTC,CASSEPSYEQYF
TRBV4-3,TRBJ2-7,TRBD2,NA,TGCGCCAGCAGCCAAGGGCTAGCGGTCACCCCCTACGAGCAGTACTTC,CASSQGLAVTPYEQYF
TRBV19,TRBJ2-1,NA,NA,TGTGCCACTACCTTTAGCGGAGCCAGCTCCTACAATGAGCAGTTCTTC,CATTFSGASSYNEQFF
TRBV9,TRBJ2-1,TRBD1,NA,TGTGCCAGCAGCGGAGCCCCTCGGGACAGGGGGCATTACAATGAGCAGTTCTTC,CASSGAPRDRGHYNEQFF
TRBV2,TRBJ1-1,NA,NA,TGTGCCAGCAGTGACCTCCGTGACAGGAACACTGAAGCTTTCTTT,CASSDLRDRNTEAFF
TRBV5-1,TRBJ2-7,TRBD2,NA,TGCGCCAGCAGCTTGGTGGCGGGAGACGAGCAGTACTTC,CASSLVAGDEQYF
TRBV19,TRBJ2-3,NA,NA,TGTGCCAGTAGTATCGGCCAGGGGCAAGATACGCAGTATTTT,CASSIGQGQDTQYF
TRBV2,TRBJ2-3,TRBD2,once,TGTGCCAGCAGCGGACTAGCGGGAGGGCCCGAGGGCTGGAGGCCAGATACGCAGTATTTT,CASSGLAGGPEGWRPDTQYF